This T cell receptor (beta chain) was captured by sequencing in a study of T-cell reconstitution after alpha-beta-depleted transplantation in children. Study-wide findings and caveats: T-cell counts and diversity were attributed mostly to newly produced T cells one year after transplant.

Unique molecular identifiers were used to barcode this TCRbeta library. One entry per CDR3 protein results from TCRdb running MiXCR on the PCR reads. This sample yields around 450,000 distinct CDR3 sequences, of which about 40% are seen a single time; under 35% belongs to the top ten. This clonotype has ten or more counts. Its antigen is not identified. The germline V gene encodes CDR1 SGHAT and CDR2 FQNNGV. Trimming removed 5 bases from V and 8 bases from J; junction bases left unmatched: 14. There are 16 residues in the CDR3. The V and J genes are TRBV11-2 and TRBJ2-1; 8 nucleotides match TRBD1. This clonotype was obtained from a girl aged 2-10 years with aplastic anemia, due to receive a stem cell transplant. Here the sequenced sample was PBMCs, taken before TCRalphabeta/CD19-depleted stem cell transplant. For the CDR3, the DNA is TGTGCCAGCAGCCCTCCGGATCCGACAGGGGCCCATGAGCAGTTCTTC. Translated: CASSPPDPTGAHEQFF.